Shown below are 16 T cell receptor beta chains from a single sample sequenced in a study of blood T cell repertoires in COVID-19. TCRdb's copy holds only in-frame clones and misses some; the assay was immunoSEQ multiplex PCR. The data contain about 90,000 clones, 91% of them seen just once; the ten biggest clones take up about 2.3%. Sequenced: peripheral blood. These receptor sequences come from a human donor with active COVID-19. The donor label of this sample is uncertain.

The chain carries TRBV5-1 and TRBJ1-5; D remains ambiguous. The CDR3 consists of 19 residues. Deletions cut 0 bases from V and 0 bases from J, with 19 bases between. The germline V gene has CDR1 SGHRS and CDR2 YFSETQ. CDR3 in amino acids: CASSLGEGGGSDSNQPQHF. The CDR3 region has the DNA TGCGCCAGCAGCTTGGGGGAGGGAGGTGGATCGGATAGCAATCAGCCCCAGCATTTT. The full variable domain, with the rest looked up from reference TRBV5-1 and TRBJ1-5, is KAGVTQTPRYLIKTRGQQVTLSCSPISGHRSVSWYQQTPGQGLQFLFEYFSETQRNKGNFPGRFSGRQFSNSRSEMNVSTLELGDSALYLCASSLGEGGGSDSNQPQHFGDGTRLSIL.

The CDR3 DNA reads as TGTGCCAGCAGCCGTGATACAGACTACGAGCAGTACTTC. Translating gives CASSRDTDYEQYF. The chain joins TRBV6-6 to TRBJ2-7, with D unresolved. The V gene's germline CDR1 is MNHNY and CDR2 SVGAGI (reference sequence). V gave up 6 bases and J gave up 3 bases, with 12 bases separating them. CDR3 length: 13 residues.

V gene TRBV6-6 combines with J gene TRBJ1-5; 7 bases match TRBD1. V lost 1 base, J lost 1 base, and 4 bases stayed unmatched. Per germline, CDR1 MNHNY and CDR2 SVGAGI (reference sequence). CDR3 length equals 16 residues. CDR3 DNA: TGTGCCAGCAGTTACTTGACAGGGACGAGCAATCAGCCCCAGCATTTT. This encodes CASSYLTGTSNQPQHF.

The DNA of the CDR3 is TGTGCCAGCAGGATTGGACGGGGGGAGCAGTACTTC. It specifies CASRIGRGEQYF. V gene TRBV6-5 combines with J gene TRBJ2-7; weak D call: TRBD2 (6 bases). CDR3 length: 12 amino acids. Trimming pared 6 bases from V and 7 bases from J, leaving 13 bases between. Looked up from germline, CDR1 is MNHEY and CDR2 is SVGAGI.

This chain uses TRBV12-5 with TRBJ2-3, with TRBD1 matching over 9 bases. V lost 6 bases and J lost 5; bases outside the gene matches: 9. Germline CDR1 LGHNT, CDR2 FRNRAP. CDR3 length equals 15 residues. The CDR3 coding sequence is TGTGCTAGTGGCTCCAACAGGGGGCCGGGAGATACGCAGTATTTT. Its translation: CASGSNRGPGDTQYF.

This chain links TRBV4-3 with TRBJ1-2; maybe TRBD1 (5 bases). The CDR3 spans 14 residues. Per germline, CDR1 LGHNA and CDR2 YSLEER. V lost 0 bases to trimming and J lost 6 bases, with 11 bases between them. DNA for the CDR3: TGCGCCAGCAGCCAAGATGCAGGGCCCGATGGCTACACCTTC. It specifies CASSQDAGPDGYTF.

V is TRBV9 and J is TRBJ2-1, with D possibly being TRBD2 (6 bases). The CDR3 extends over 17 amino acids. V lost 6 bases, J lost 0 bases, and 19 bases lay in between. Germline values: CDR1 SGDLS, CDR2 YYNGEE. CDR3 in amino acids: CASTLRGGPNSYNEQFF. In nucleotides, the CDR3 is TGTGCCAGCACCCTCCGAGGAGGGCCAAACTCCTACAATGAGCAGTTCTTC.

The chain carries TRBV27 and TRBJ2-1; unclear D gene. V was cut by 10 bases and J by 9 bases, with 16 bases left in between. The CDR3 is made up of 12 amino acids. The V gene's germline CDR1 is MNHEY and CDR2 SMNVEV (reference sequence). In DNA, the CDR3 is TGTGCCATCCACGGTGAGTCGGGTGAGCAGTTCTTC. It codes for CAIHGESGEQFF.

The J gene is TRBJ2-2, the V gene TRBV6-2 or TRBV6-3; D gene ambiguous. V lost 6 bases and J lost 1, with 15 bases in between. This CDR3 spans 16 amino acids. Germline values: CDR1 MNHEY, CDR2 SVGEGT. CDR3 region: CASSLLSLRNTGELFF. The CDR3 DNA follows: TGTGCCAGCAGCCTACTATCCCTGCGGAACACCGGGGAGCTGTTTTTT.

The sample holds one count of this clone. The CDR3 coding sequence is TGTGCCAGTAGTAGGGACAGGGGGCAAAGTGAGCAGTTCTTC. Its translation is CASSRDRGQSEQFF. This sequence joins TRBV19 and TRBJ2-1; TRBD1 aligns across 12 bases. V lost 4 bases and J lost 9; bases outside the gene matches: 4. The CDR3 spans 14 residues. CDR1 LNHDA and CDR2 SQIVND come from the germline V gene (reference sequence).

This chain links TRBV24-1 with TRBJ1-1; D remains unclear. Germline V gene data show CDR1 as KGHDR and CDR2 as SFDVKD. The CDR3 is 13 amino acids. The V and J ends lost 4 bases and 3 bases respectively, with 8 bases between them. The CDR3 protein is CATSEGGYTEAFF. CDR3 in DNA: TGTGCCACCAGTGAGGGCGGGTACACTGAAGCTTTCTTT.

The chain employs TRBV3-1 (or the pseudogene TRBV3-2) and TRBJ1-1, with D possibly being TRBD1 (6 bases). Germline V gene data show CDR1 as LGHDT and CDR2 as YNNKEL (reference sequence). Trimming took 4 bases from V and 5 from J, leaving 23 bases between them. The CDR3 length is 17 residues. In DNA, the CDR3 is TGTGCCAGCAGCCCCAACCTCCGGGGGGGGCGAGGAACTGAAGCTTTCTTT. It specifies CASSPNLRGGRGTEAFF.

This chain links TRBV9 with TRBJ2-7; D is possibly TRBD2 (6 bases). Germline loops: CDR1 SGDLS, CDR2 YYNGEE. V dropped 4 bases and J dropped 6 bases, with 14 bases sitting between them. There are 13 residues in the CDR3. In DNA form, the CDR3 reads TGTGCCAGCAGCCCGTATGCGGGGTTCGAGCAGTACTTC. Its translation is CASSPYAGFEQYF.

The chain links TRBV7-2 to TRBJ1-6; the match to TRBD1 covers 10 bases. This CDR3 is built from 15 residues. The germline V gene encodes CDR1 SGHTA and CDR2 FQGNSA. V was clipped by 3 bases and J by 8 bases; unmatched bases: 4. Written as DNA, the CDR3 is TGTGCCAGCAGCTTTTTCGGGACAGGGGATTCACCCCTCCACTTT. It encodes CASSFFGTGDSPLHF.

This clone appeared once. The V call is TRBV23-1, the J call TRBJ1-4, with 9 bases lining up with TRBD1. TRBV23-1 is an ORF for which the function is uncertain. Losses at the gene ends were 6 bases for V and 4 bases for J; bases not matched to a gene: 6. The CDR3 consists of 15 residues. CDR3 sequence (DNA): TGCGCCAGCAGCCATCCGACAGGGGGTAATGAAAAACTGTTTTTT. Amino acids: CASSHPTGGNEKLFF.

The genes are TRBV7-3 and TRBJ2-5; 8 bases match TRBD2. Per germline, CDR1 SGHTA and CDR2 FQGTGA. V shed 3 bases, J shed 2 bases, and the junction held 5 bases outside the gene matches. This CDR3 has 15 amino acids. The CDR3 DNA sequence: TGTGCCAGCAGCTTGGGAACTAGCGGTCAAGAGACCCAGTACTTC. Protein sequence: CASSLGTSGQETQYF. Supplemented by reference TRBV7-3 and TRBJ2-5, the full variable domain reads GAGVSQTPSNKVTEKGKYVELRCDPISGHTALYWYRQSLGQGPEFLIYFQGTGAADDSGLPNDRFFAVRPEGSVSTLKIQRTERGDSAVYLCASSLGTSGQETQYFGPGTRLLVL.